This T cell receptor beta chain is drawn from a study of control samples from healthy donors and cancer patients. V lost 5 bases, J lost 4 bases, and 8 bases lay in between. Germline CDR1 MNHNY, CDR2 SVGAGI (reference sequence). The CDR3 contains 12 residues. Measured with immunoSEQ multiplex PCR; TCRdb has only the in-frame clones, and not every one. The repertoire includes 150,000 to 200,000 clones, nearly 90% of them detected once, and 1.2% to 1.5% sits in the top ten. This clone has a single count. The origin of this receptor is a woman between 50 and 59 years old in good health. The chain uses TRBV6-6 and TRBJ1-2; D gene uncertain. The specimen was blood. As DNA, the CDR3 is TGTGCCAGCAGTCCGCTAGCCTATGGCTACACCTTC. Translating it yields CASSPLAYGYTF.